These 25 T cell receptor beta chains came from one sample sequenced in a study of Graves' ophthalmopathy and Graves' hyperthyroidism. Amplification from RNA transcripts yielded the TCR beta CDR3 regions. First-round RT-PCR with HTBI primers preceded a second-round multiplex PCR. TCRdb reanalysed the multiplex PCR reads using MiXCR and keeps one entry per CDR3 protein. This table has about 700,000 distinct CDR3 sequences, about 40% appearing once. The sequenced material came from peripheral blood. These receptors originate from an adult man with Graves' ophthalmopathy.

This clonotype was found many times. For the CDR3, the DNA is TGTGCCAGCAGTGAAGAGGGCAGGGGGTCGAGTGAAGCTTTCTTT. Its protein is CASSEEGRGSSEAFF. The rearrangement joins TRBV2 to TRBJ1-1, with 7 bases matching TRBD1. Germline-derived CDR1 and CDR2 are SNHLY and FYNNEI. The CDR3 loop spans 15 amino acids. The ends lost 1 base at V and 7 bases at J; junction bases unmatched: 9.

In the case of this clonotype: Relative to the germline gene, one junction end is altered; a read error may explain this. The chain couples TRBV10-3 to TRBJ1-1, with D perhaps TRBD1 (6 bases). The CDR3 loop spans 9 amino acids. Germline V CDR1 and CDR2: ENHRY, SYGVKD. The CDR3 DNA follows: TGTGCCATCAGTCGGGGGCCTGTCTTT. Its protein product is CAISRGPVF.

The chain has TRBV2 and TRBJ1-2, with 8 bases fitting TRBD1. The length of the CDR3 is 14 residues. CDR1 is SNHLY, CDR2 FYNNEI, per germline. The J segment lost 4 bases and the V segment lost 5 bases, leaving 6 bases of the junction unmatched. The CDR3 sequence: CASSQGALSYGYTF. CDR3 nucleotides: TGTGCCAGCAGTCAGGGGGCGCTGTCCTATGGCTACACCTTC.

CDR3 DNA sequence: TGTGCCAGCAGCGTATTTCCGAGGACAGGGGTTGACACTGAAGCTTTCTTT. This translates into CASSVFPRTGVDTEAFF. The V and J genes are TRBV9 and TRBJ1-1, with 9 bases matching TRBD1. The V and J ends lost 1 base and 3 bases, in that order; junction bases with no gene match: 10. CDR1 is SGDLS and CDR2 is YYNGEE in the germline V gene. CDR3 length equals 17 residues.

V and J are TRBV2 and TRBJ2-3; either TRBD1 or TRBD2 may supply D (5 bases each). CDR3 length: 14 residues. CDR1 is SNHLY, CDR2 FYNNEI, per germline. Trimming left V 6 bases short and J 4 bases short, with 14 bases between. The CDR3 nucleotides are TGTGCCAGCAGCTTAGGGGCAGCGGCAGATACGCAGTATTTT. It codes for CASSLGAAADTQYF.

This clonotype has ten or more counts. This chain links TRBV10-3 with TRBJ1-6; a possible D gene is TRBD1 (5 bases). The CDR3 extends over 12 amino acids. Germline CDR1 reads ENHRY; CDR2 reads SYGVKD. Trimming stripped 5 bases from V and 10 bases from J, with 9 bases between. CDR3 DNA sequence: TGTGCCATCAGTCTGACAGACTCACCCCTCCACTTT. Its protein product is CAISLTDSPLHF.

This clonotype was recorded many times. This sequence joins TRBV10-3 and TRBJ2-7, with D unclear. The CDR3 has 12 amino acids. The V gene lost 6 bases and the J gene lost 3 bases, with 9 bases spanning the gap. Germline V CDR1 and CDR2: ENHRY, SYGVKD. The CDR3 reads CAIRGTDYEQYF. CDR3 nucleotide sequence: TGTGCCATCAGGGGTACCGACTACGAGCAGTACTTC.

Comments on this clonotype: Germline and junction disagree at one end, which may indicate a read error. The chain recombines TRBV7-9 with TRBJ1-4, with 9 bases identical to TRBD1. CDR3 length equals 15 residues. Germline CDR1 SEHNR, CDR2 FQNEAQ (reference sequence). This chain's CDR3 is CASSQGQGPNEKLFF. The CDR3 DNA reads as TGCGCCAGCAGCCAGGGACAGGGTCCTAATGAAAAACTGTTTTTT.

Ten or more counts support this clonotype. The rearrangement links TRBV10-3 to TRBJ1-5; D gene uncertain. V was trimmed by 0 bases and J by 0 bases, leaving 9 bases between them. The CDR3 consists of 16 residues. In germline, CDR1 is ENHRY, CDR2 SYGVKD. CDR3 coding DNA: TGTGCCATCAGTGAGTCGAGGGCGGCTAGCAATCAGCCCCAGCATTTT. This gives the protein CAISESRAASNQPQHF.

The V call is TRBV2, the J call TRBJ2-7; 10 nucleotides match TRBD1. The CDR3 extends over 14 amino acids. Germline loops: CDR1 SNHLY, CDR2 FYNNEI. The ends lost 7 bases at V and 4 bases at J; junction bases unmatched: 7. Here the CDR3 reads CASNDRGRGYEQYF. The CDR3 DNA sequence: TGTGCCAGCAACGACAGGGGGCGAGGGTACGAGCAGTACTTC.

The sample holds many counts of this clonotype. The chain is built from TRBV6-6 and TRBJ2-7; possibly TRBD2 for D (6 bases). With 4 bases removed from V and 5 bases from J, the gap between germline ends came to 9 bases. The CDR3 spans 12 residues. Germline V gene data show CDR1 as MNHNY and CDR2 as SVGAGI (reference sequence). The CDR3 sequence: CASSLRLDEQYF. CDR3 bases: TGTGCCAGCAGTTTACGACTAGACGAGCAGTACTTC.

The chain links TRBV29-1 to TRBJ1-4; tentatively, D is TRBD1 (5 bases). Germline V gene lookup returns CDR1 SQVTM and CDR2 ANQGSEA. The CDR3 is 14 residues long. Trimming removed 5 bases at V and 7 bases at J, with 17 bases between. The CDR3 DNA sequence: TGCAGCGTTCAGGGACGGGGTTGGGGTGAAAAACTGTTTTTT. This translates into CSVQGRGWGEKLFF.

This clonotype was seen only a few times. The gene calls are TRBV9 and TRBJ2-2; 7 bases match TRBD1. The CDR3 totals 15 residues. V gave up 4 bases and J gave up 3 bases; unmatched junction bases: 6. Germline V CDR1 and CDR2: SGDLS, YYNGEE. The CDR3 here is CASSMGQSYTGELFF. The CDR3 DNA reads TGTGCCAGCAGCATGGGACAGTCGTACACCGGGGAGCTGTTTTTT.

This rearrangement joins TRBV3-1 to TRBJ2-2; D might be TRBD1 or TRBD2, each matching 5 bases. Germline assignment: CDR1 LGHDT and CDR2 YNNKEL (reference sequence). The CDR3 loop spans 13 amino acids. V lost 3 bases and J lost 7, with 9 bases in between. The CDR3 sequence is CASSQGVLGELFF. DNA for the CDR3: TGTGCCAGCAGCCAGGGGGTGCTCGGGGAGCTGTTTTTT.

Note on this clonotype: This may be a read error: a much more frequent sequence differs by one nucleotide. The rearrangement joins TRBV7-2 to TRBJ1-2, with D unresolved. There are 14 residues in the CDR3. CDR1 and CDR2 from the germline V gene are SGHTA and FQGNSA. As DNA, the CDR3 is TGTGCCGGCAGCGCCACCGGGAGAACCGATGGCTACACCTTC. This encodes CAGSATGRTDGYTF.

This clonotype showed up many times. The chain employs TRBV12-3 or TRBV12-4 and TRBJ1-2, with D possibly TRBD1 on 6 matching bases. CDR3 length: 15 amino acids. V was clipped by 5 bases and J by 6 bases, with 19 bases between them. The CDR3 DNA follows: TGTGCCAGCAGTCACCCAGGACAGCGAGGCGATGGCTACACCTTC. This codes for CASSHPGQRGDGYTF.

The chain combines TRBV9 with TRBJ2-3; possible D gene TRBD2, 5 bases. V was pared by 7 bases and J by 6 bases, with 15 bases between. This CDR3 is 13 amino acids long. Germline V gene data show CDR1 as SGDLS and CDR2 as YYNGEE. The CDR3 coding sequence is TGTGCCAGCTCCCCTAACGGGAAGGATACGCAGTATTTT. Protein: CASSPNGKDTQYF.

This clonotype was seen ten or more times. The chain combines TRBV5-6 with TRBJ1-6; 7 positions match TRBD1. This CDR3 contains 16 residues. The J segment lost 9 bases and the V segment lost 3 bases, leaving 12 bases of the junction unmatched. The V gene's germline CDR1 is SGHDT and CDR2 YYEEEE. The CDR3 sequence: CASSSAWTGDSSPLHF. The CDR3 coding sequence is TGTGCCAGCAGCTCAGCTTGGACAGGAGACTCTTCACCCCTCCACTTT.

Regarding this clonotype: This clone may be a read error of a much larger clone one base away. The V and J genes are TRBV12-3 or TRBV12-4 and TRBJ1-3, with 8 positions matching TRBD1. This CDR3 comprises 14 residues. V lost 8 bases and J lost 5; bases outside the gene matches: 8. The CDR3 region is CASDRGEFRNTIYF. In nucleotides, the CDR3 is TGTGCCAGCGACAGGGGCGAATTTCGAAACACCATATATTTT.

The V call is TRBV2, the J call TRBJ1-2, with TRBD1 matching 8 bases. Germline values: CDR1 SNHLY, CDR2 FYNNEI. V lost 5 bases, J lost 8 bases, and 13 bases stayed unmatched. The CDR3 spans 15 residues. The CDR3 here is CASSSTGVTVLGYTF. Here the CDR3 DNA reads TGTGCCAGCAGTTCGACAGGGGTCACAGTCTTGGGCTACACCTTC.

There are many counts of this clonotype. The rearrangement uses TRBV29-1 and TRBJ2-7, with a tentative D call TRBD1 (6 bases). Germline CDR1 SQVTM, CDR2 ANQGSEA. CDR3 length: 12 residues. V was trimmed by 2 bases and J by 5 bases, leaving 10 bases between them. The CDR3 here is CSVESPGDEQYF. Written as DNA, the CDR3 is TGCAGCGTTGAATCTCCAGGGGACGAGCAGTACTTC.

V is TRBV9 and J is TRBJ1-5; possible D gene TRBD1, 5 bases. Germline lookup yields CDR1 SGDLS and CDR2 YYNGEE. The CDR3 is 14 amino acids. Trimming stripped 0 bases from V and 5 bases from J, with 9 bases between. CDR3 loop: CASSVGRGDQPQHF. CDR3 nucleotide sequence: TGTGCCAGCAGCGTAGGGCGGGGGGATCAGCCCCAGCATTTT.

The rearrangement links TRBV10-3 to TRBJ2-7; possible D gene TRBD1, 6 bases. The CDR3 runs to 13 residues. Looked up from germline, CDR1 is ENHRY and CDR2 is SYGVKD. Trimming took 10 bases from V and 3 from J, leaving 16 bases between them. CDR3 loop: CATVGAGLYEQYF. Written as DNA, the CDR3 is TGTGCCACCGTGGGGGCTGGCCTCTACGAGCAGTACTTC.

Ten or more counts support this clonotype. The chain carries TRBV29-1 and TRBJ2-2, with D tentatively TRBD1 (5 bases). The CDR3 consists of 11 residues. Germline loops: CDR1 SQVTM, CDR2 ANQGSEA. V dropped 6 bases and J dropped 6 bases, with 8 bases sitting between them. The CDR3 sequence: CSVGDAGELFF. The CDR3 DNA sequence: TGCAGCGTAGGGGATGCCGGGGAGCTGTTTTTT.

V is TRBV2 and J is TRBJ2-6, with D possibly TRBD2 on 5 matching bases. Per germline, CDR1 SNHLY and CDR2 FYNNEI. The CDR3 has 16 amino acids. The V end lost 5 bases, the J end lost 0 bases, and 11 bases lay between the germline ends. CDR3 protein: CASSYGAGSGANVLTF. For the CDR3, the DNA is TGTGCCAGCAGTTATGGCGCGGGCTCTGGGGCCAACGTCCTGACTTTC.